The clone carrying this TCR beta chain was seen at least ten times. Antigen: not known. The sequence runs out 3 residues before the end of the CDR3; the remainder is reconstructed from the germline J gene. Most patients and controls had Caucasian heritage. For at least one year, all CVID subjects received replacement immunoglobulin. The sample comes from a study of T cell clonality in common variable immunodeficiency. Clones were read by immunoSEQ multiplex PCR, and TCRdb kept only the in-frame ones, dropping some. The data show almost 20,000 clones, with none appearing a single time. Study-wide results and limits: Reportedly, TCR beta sequences from common variable immunodeficiency showed fewer deletions and N-nucleotide insertions.

Germline CDR1 and CDR2: SGHRS and YFSETQ. V dropped 4 bases and J dropped 6; count of bases not matched to a gene: 10. This CDR3 comprises 16 residues. The sequence derives from a human donor with common variable immunodeficiency. Source material: peripheral blood mononuclear cells. V gene TRBV5-1 combines with J gene TRBJ2-2, with 9 bases that match TRBD1. The CDR3 bases that were read are TGCGCCAGCAGCGTTCGGGTAGGACAGGGGTCCGGGGAG. Translating gives CASSVRVGQGSGE. The complete CDR3 protein is CASSVRVGQGSGELFF.